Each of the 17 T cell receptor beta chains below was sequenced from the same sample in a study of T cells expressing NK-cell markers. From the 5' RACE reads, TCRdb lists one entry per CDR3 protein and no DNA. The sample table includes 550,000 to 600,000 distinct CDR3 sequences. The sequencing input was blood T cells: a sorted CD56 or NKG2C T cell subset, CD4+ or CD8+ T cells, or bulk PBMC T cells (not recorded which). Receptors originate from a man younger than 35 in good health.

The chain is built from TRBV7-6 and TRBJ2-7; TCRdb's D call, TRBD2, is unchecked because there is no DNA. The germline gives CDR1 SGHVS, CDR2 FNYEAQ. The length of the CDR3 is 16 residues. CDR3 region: CASSLQSGSGYYEQYF.

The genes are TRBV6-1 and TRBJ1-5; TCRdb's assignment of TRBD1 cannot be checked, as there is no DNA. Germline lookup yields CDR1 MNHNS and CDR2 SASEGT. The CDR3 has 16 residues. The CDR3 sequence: CASILLQGFWGQPQHF.

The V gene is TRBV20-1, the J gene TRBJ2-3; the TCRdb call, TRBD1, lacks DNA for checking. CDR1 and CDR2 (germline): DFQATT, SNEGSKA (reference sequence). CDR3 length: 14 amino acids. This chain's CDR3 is CSAAVGGSGDTQYF.

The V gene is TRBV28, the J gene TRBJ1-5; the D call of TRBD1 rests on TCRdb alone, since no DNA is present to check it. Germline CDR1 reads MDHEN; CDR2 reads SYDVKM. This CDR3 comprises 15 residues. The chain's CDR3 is CATALWPGSNQPQHF.

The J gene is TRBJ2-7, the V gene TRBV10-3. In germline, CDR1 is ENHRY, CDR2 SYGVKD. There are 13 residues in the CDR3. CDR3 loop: CAIRTGSLYEQYF.

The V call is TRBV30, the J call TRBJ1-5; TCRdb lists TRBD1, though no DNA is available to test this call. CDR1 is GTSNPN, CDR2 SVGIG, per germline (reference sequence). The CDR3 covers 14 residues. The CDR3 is CAWGSDSPNQPQHF.

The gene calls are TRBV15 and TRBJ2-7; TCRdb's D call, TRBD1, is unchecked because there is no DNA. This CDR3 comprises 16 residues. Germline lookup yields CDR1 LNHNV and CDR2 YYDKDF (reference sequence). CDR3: CATSRDPGQGDYEQYF.

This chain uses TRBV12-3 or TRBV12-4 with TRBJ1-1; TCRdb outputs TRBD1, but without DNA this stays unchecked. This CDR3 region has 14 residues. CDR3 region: CASSHRDGDTEAFF.

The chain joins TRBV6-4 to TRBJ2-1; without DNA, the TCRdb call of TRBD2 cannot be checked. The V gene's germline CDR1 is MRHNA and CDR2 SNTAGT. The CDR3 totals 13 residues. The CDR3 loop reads CASSDQTSSRQFF.

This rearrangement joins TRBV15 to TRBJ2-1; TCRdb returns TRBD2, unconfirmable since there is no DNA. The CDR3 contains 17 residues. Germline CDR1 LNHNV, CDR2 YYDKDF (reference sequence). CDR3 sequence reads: CATSRERTGLAFAEQFF.

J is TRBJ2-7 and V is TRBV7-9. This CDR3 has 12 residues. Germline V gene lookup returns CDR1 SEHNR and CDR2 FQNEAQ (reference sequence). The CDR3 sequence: CASTPTAVEQYF. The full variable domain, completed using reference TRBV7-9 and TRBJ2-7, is DTGVSQNPRHKITKRGQNVTFRCDPISEHNRLYWYRQTLGQGPEFLTYFQNEAQLEKSRLLSDRFSAERPKGSFSTLEIQRTEQGDSAMYLCASTPTAVEQYFGPGTRLTVT.

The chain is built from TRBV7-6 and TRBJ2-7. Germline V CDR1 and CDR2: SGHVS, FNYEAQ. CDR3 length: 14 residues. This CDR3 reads CASSLASRNYEQYF.

The CDR3 protein is CASSEETGVSYNEQFF. J is TRBJ2-1 and V is TRBV2; there is no DNA to check the TCRdb D call of TRBD1. The CDR3 runs 16 residues. CDR1 and CDR2 from the germline V gene are SNHLY and FYNNEI.

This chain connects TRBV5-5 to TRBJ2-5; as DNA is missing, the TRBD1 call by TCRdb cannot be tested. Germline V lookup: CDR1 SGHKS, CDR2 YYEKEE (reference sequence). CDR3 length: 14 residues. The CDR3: CASSLSGLEETQYF.

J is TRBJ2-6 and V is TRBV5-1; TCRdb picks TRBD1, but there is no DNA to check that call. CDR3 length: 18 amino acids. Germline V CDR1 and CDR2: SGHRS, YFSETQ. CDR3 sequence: CASSLRGQGSSGANVLTF.

The CDR3 loop reads CASSVGGGALNEQFF. The chain has TRBV9 and TRBJ2-1. The length of the CDR3 is 15 residues. Germline V gene lookup returns CDR1 SGDLS and CDR2 YYNGEE.

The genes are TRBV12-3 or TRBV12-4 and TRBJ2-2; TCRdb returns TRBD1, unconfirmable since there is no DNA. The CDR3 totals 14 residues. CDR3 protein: CASSFPQGAGELFF.